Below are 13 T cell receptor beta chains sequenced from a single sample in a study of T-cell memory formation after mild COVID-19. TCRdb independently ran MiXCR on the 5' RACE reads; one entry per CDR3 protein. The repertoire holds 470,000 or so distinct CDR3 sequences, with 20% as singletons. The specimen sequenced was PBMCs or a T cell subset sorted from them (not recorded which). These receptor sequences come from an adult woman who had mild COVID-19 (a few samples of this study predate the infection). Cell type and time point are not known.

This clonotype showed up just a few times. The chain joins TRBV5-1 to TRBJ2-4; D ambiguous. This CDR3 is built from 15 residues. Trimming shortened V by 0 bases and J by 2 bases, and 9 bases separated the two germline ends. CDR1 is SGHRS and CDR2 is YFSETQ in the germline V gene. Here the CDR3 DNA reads TGCGCCAGCAGCTTGGTTACCTCGCCCAAAAACATTCAGTACTTC. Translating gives CASSLVTSPKNIQYF. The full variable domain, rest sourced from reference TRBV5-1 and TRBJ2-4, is KAGVTQTPRYLIKTRGQQVTLSCSPISGHRSVSWYQQTPGQGLQFLFEYFSETQRNKGNFPGRFSGRQFSNSRSEMNVSTLELGDSALYLCASSLVTSPKNIQYFGAGTRLSVL.

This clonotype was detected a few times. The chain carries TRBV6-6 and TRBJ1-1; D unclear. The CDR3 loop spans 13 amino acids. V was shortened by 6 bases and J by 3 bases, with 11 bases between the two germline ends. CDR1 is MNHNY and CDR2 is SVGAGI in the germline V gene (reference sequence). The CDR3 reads CASRKNSDTEAFF. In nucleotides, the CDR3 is TGTGCCAGCAGGAAAAACAGTGACACTGAAGCTTTCTTT.

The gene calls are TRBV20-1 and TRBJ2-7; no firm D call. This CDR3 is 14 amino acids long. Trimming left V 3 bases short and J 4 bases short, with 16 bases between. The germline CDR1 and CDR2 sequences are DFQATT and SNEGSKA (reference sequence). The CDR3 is CSASAVRYGYEQYF. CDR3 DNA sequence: TGCAGTGCTAGCGCGGTTCGTTACGGATACGAGCAGTACTTC.

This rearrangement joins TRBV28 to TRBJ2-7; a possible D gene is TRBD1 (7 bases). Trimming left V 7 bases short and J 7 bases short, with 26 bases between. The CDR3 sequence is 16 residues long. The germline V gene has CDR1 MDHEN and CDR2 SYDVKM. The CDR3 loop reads CASTEGGQGLGLEQYF. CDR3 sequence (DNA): TGTGCCAGCACCGAAGGGGGCCAGGGCTTAGGACTAGAGCAGTACTTC.

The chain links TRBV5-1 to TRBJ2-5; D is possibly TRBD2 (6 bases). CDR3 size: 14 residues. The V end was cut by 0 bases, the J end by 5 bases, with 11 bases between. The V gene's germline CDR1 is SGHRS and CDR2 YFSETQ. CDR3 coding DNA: TGCGCCAGCAGCTTGGCAGGCGGGGATGAGACCCAGTACTTC. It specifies CASSLAGGDETQYF.

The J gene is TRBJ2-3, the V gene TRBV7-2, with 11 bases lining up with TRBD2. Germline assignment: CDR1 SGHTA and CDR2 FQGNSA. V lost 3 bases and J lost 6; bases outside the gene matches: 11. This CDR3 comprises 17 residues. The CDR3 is CASSFIGGTSGTDTQYF. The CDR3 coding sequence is TGTGCCAGCAGCTTCATAGGGGGGACTAGCGGTACGGATACGCAGTATTTT.

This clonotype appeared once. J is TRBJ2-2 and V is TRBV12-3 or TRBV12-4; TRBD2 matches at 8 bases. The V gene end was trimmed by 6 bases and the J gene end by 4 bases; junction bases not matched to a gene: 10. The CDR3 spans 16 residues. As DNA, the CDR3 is TGTGCCAGCAGACCTCCGGGGGGGGAAAGCACCGGGGAGCTGTTTTTT. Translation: CASRPPGGESTGELFF.

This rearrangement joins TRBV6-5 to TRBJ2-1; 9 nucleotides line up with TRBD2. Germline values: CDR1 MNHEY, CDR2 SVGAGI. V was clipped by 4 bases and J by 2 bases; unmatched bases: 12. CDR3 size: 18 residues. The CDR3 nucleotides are TGTGCCAGCAGTTCTCCACCATGGGCTAGCGGGACCTACAATGAGCAGTTCTTC. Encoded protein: CASSSPPWASGTYNEQFF.

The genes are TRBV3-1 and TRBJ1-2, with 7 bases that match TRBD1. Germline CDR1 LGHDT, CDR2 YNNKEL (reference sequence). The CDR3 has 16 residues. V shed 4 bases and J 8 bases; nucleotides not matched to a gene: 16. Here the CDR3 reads CASSPTGTAQIRGYTF. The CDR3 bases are TGTGCCAGCAGCCCGACCGGGACAGCCCAAATACGGGGCTACACCTTC.

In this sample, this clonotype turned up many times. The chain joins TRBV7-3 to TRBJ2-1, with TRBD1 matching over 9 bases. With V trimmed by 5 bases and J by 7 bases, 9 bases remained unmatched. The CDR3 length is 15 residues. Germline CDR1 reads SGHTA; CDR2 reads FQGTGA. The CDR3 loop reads CASSQDGTGRNEQFF. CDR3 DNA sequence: TGTGCCAGCAGCCAAGACGGGACAGGGAGGAATGAGCAGTTCTTC.

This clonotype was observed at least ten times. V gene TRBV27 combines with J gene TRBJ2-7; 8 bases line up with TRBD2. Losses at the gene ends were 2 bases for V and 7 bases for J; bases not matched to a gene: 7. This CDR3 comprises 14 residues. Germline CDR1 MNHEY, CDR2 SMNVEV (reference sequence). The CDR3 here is CASSLGAGVVEQYF. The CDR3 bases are TGTGCCAGCAGTTTAGGAGCGGGAGTTGTTGAGCAGTACTTC.

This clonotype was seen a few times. CDR3 loop: CSVEASGQASYEQYF. In DNA, the CDR3 is TGCAGCGTTGAAGCCTCGGGACAGGCCAGCTACGAGCAGTACTTC. V is TRBV29-1 and J is TRBJ2-7, with 8 bases lining up with TRBD1. J was trimmed by 3 bases and V by 1 base; bases with no gene match: 8. CDR3 length equals 15 residues. Germline loops: CDR1 SQVTM, CDR2 ANQGSEA.

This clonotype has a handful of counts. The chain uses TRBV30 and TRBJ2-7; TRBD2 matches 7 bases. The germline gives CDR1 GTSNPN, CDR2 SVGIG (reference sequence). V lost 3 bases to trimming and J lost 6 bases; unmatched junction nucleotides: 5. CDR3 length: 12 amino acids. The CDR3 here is CAWRGGVGEQYF. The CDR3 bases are TGTGCCTGGAGGGGAGGGGTTGGCGAGCAGTACTTC.